The 32 T cell receptor beta chains below come from one sample, sequenced in a study of beta chain features in type 1 diabetes. Reverse transcription of all isolated RNA meant that expressed TCRB transcripts were sequenced. Sequencing was performed with immunoSEQ multiplex PCR; in TCRdb, only in-frame clones are kept and a portion is missing. The sample has about half a million clones, approximately 30% seen once. Sequencing was performed on naive CD4+ T cells from blood. The receptor set was obtained from a man younger than 30 in good health.

The chain links TRBV4-2 to TRBJ2-3, with D possibly being TRBD2 (6 bases). The germline V gene encodes CDR1 LGHNA and CDR2 YNFKEQ. CDR3 length equals 15 residues. V lost 1 base and J 5 bases, leaving 13 bases between the germline ends. The CDR3 loop is CASSQVVRAGDTQYF. The CDR3 DNA follows: TGTGCCAGCAGCCAAGTCGTGAGAGCGGGAGATACGCAGTATTTT.

This chain connects TRBV7-9 to TRBJ1-3, with a possible D match to TRBD1 (6 bases). V lost 5 bases and J lost 2, with 19 bases in between. The CDR3 extends over 17 amino acids. The germline V gene has CDR1 SEHNR and CDR2 FQNEAQ (reference sequence). CDR3 in amino acids: CASSHPPTGAPGNTIYF. The CDR3 DNA is TGTGCCAGCAGCCATCCTCCGACAGGAGCTCCTGGAAACACCATATATTTT. The full variable domain, with the rest looked up from reference TRBV7-9 and TRBJ1-3, is DTGVSQNPRHKITKRGQNVTFRCDPISEHNRLYWYRQTLGQGPEFLTYFQNEAQLEKSRLLSDRFSAERPKGSFSTLEIQRTEQGDSAMYLCASSHPPTGAPGNTIYFGEGSWLTVV.

In this sample, this clone turned up a few times. This chain joins TRBV28 and TRBJ2-3; no clear D gene. The CDR3 loop spans 14 amino acids. Germline V lookup: CDR1 MDHEN, CDR2 SYDVKM. With 3 bases removed from V and 2 bases from J, the gap between germline ends came to 9 bases. The CDR3 sequence: CASSLGKFTDTQYF. The CDR3 DNA reads TGTGCCAGCAGTTTGGGAAAGTTCACAGATACGCAGTATTTT.

This chain joins TRBV7-9 and TRBJ2-1, with 12 bases aligning to TRBD1. This CDR3 contains 15 residues. Germline CDR1 and CDR2: SEHNR and FQNEAQ (reference sequence). V dropped 4 bases and J dropped 7; count of bases not matched to a gene: 5. CDR3 loop: CASSYRDRGQNEQFF. Here the CDR3 DNA reads TGTGCCAGCAGCTACCGGGACAGGGGGCAAAATGAGCAGTTCTTC.

This chain uses TRBV4-3 with TRBJ2-3, with D perhaps TRBD2 (6 bases). Germline loops: CDR1 LGHNA, CDR2 YSLEER. The CDR3 runs to 15 residues. V was shortened by 0 bases and J by 4 bases, with 11 bases between the two germline ends. CDR3 in amino acids: CASSQDVWDSDTQYF. The DNA of the CDR3 is TGCGCCAGCAGCCAAGATGTATGGGACTCAGATACGCAGTATTTT.

This clone was seen more than once but under ten times. This chain links TRBV15 with TRBJ2-5, with TRBD1 matching 7 bases. With 6 bases clipped from V and 7 bases from J, the junction kept 17 bases outside the gene matches. Germline lookup yields CDR1 LNHNV and CDR2 YYDKDF (reference sequence). This CDR3 spans 16 amino acids. The CDR3 spells CATRASGDSAVWTQYF. For the CDR3, the DNA is TGTGCCACCAGAGCTTCAGGGGACAGCGCCGTCTGGACCCAGTACTTC.

Points on this clone: Other nucleotide sequences from this sample produce the same CDR3. V usage is TRBV7-2 and J usage is TRBJ2-7; D is uncertain. The CDR3 contains 12 residues. CDR1 and CDR2 from the germline V gene are SGHTA and FQGNSA. V lost 1 base, J lost 3 bases, and 4 bases lay in between. The CDR3 nucleotides are TGTGCCAGCAGCTTAGAGGTCTACGAGCAGTACTTC. This sequence encodes CASSLEVYEQYF.

This clone occurred once. The same CDR3 arises from other DNA sequences in this sample as well. The rearrangement uses TRBV30 and TRBJ1-5, with no clear D. The length of the CDR3 is 14 residues. Germline V gene lookup returns CDR1 GTSNPN and CDR2 SVGIG (reference sequence). Trimming removed 2 bases at V and 0 bases at J, with 8 bases between. CDR3 residues: CAWSRTDSNQPQHF. Here the CDR3 DNA reads TGTGCCTGGAGTAGGACCGATAGCAATCAGCCCCAGCATTTT. Drawing the rest from reference TRBV30 and TRBJ1-5, the complete variable domain is SQTIHQWPATLVQPVGSPLSLECTVEGTSNPNLYWYRQAAGRGLQLLFYSVGIGQISSEVPQNLSASRPQDRQFILSSKKLLLSDSGFYLCAWSRTDSNQPQHFGDGTRLSIL.

The chain joins TRBV25-1 to TRBJ2-5; TRBD1 might be the D (6 bases). This CDR3 is built from 16 residues. The ends were cut back, 2 bases at V and 1 base at J, with 14 bases in the middle. Germline V gene sequence: CDR1 MGHDK, CDR2 SYGVNS. As DNA, the CDR3 is TGTGCCAGCAGTGAAACGACAGGACGCCGCCAAGAGACCCAGTACTTC. This sequence encodes CASSETTGRRQETQYF.

This clone was detected only a few times. This sequence joins TRBV4-1 and TRBJ1-5; no clear D. The CDR3 sequence is 16 residues long. Germline CDR1 is MGHRA and CDR2 is YSYEKL. Trimming took off 0 bases at V and 2 bases at J, with 11 bases between the two ends. In nucleotides, the CDR3 is TGCGCCAGCAGCCAAGATATAAGGCAAGGCAATCAGCCCCAGCATTTT. Translating it yields CASSQDIRQGNQPQHF.

The chain is built from TRBV20-1 and TRBJ2-7; D remains ambiguous. Trimming stripped 5 bases from V and 3 bases from J, with 8 bases between. The CDR3 contains 11 residues. The V gene's germline CDR1 is DFQATT and CDR2 SNEGSKA (reference sequence). The CDR3 protein is CSAGLIYEQYF. CDR3 coding DNA: TGCAGTGCTGGGCTGATCTACGAGCAGTACTTC.

The chain uses TRBV7-9 and TRBJ2-7, with 8 bases fitting TRBD1. Losses at the gene ends were 2 bases for V and 3 bases for J; bases not matched to a gene: 6. The germline CDR1 and CDR2 sequences are SEHNR and FQNEAQ (reference sequence). The CDR3 has 15 amino acids. The CDR3 loop is CASSLSAGGNYEQYF. DNA of the CDR3: TGTGCCAGCAGCTTAAGTGCAGGGGGCAACTACGAGCAGTACTTC.

This clone showed up just a few times. The CDR3 is CASSSGLAGDEQYF. In nucleotides, the CDR3 is TGTGCCAGCAGCTCGGGACTAGCGGGAGACGAGCAGTACTTC. The V call is TRBV9, the J call TRBJ2-7; TRBD2 aligns across 14 bases. Germline values: CDR1 SGDLS, CDR2 YYNGEE. Trimming removed 4 bases from V and 5 bases from J; junction bases left unmatched: 2. This CDR3 is 14 amino acids long.

The chain carries TRBV29-1 and TRBJ1-1, with a tentative D call TRBD1 (5 bases). From germline, CDR1 is SQVTM and CDR2 ANQGSEA. This CDR3 has 12 amino acids. Trimming took 7 bases from V and 1 from J, leaving 10 bases between them. The CDR3, as DNA: TGCAGCGGAGGGACTTCGAACACTGAAGCTTTCTTT. It codes for CSGGTSNTEAFF.

This clone was counted only a few times. This sequence joins TRBV29-1 and TRBJ1-1, with TRBD1 matching over 10 bases. V lost 7 bases, J lost 5 bases, and 7 bases stayed unmatched. The length of the CDR3 is 13 residues. The germline V gene has CDR1 SQVTM and CDR2 ANQGSEA. CDR3: CSAGGQGGTEAFF. CDR3 nucleotides: TGCAGCGCTGGAGGACAGGGGGGTACTGAAGCTTTCTTT. Full variable domain (outside the CDR3, taken from reference TRBV29-1 and TRBJ1-1): SAVISQKPSRDICQRGTSLTIQCQVDSQVTMMFWYRQQPGQSLTLIATANQGSEATYESGFVIDKFPISRPNLTFSTLTVSNMSPEDSSIYLCSAGGQGGTEAFFGQGTRLTVV.

The sample holds a few counts of this clone. The same CDR3 also results from other DNA sequences found in this sample. V gene TRBV7-2 combines with J gene TRBJ2-7; 11 bases agree with TRBD2. CDR1 is SGHTA and CDR2 is FQGNSA in the germline V gene. The CDR3 has 15 residues. J was trimmed by 2 bases and V by 3 bases; bases with no gene match: 3. The CDR3 bases are TGTGCCAGCAGCTTCAGACTAGCGGGACCCTACGAGCAGTACTTC. Translation gives CASSFRLAGPYEQYF.

This chain connects TRBV7-2 to TRBJ2-5, with unresolved D. CDR3 length: 13 residues. The V gene lost 2 bases and the J gene lost 4 bases, with 8 bases spanning the gap. The germline V gene has CDR1 SGHTA and CDR2 FQGNSA. CDR3 DNA sequence: TGTGCCAGCAGCTTAAGGTCTTTAGAGACCCAGTACTTC. Translation: CASSLRSLETQYF.

This clone has just a few counts. V and J are TRBV11-2 and TRBJ1-1; no clear D gene. The germline gives CDR1 SGHAT, CDR2 FQNNGV. V was clipped by 1 base and J by 8 bases, with 5 bases between them. This CDR3 is 11 amino acids long. CDR3 protein: CASSLVFEAFF. The CDR3 bases are TGTGCCAGCAGCTTAGTTTTCGAAGCTTTCTTT.

This clone occurred a few times. This sequence joins TRBV9 and TRBJ2-1; D is uncertain. The germline V gene encodes CDR1 SGDLS and CDR2 YYNGEE. The V end was cut by 0 bases, the J end by 5 bases, with 3 bases between. This CDR3 has 12 amino acids. The chain's CDR3 is CASSVDHNEQFF. In nucleotides, the CDR3 is TGTGCCAGCAGCGTAGATCACAATGAGCAGTTCTTC. Supplemented by reference TRBV9 and TRBJ2-1, the full variable domain reads DSGVTQTPKHLITATGQRVTLRCSPRSGDLSVYWYQQSLDQGLQFLIQYYNGEERAKGNILERFSAQQFPDLHSELNLSSLELGDSALYFCASSVDHNEQFFGPGTRLTVL.

V is TRBV9 and J is TRBJ2-3; TRBD2 might be the D (6 bases). Looked up from germline, CDR1 is SGDLS and CDR2 is YYNGEE. This CDR3 has 17 residues. The V end was cut by 4 bases, the J end by 2 bases, with 20 bases between. The CDR3 region is CASSPRRRDPITDTQYF. DNA for the CDR3: TGTGCCAGCAGCCCCCGCCGGCGGGACCCTATCACAGATACGCAGTATTTT.

For the CDR3, the DNA is TGTGCCAGCAGGACGGATGGCAATCAGCCCCAGCATTTT. Protein: CASRTDGNQPQHF. This chain uses TRBV28 with TRBJ1-5; D uncertain. The length of the CDR3 is 13 residues. Germline V CDR1 and CDR2: MDHEN, SYDVKM. V lost 6 bases to trimming and J lost 2 bases, with 8 bases between them.

As regards this clone: The same CDR3 is also encoded by other DNA sequences in this sample. V usage is TRBV20-1 and J usage is TRBJ2-5, with no clear D. Germline V CDR1 and CDR2: DFQATT, SNEGSKA (reference sequence). There are 11 residues in the CDR3. Trimming left V 1 base short and J 2 bases short, with 2 bases between. The CDR3 DNA reads as TGCAGTGCTAGAGGACAAGAGACCCAGTACTTC. Amino acid sequence: CSARGQETQYF.

This clone was counted between two and nine times. The rearrangement links TRBV13 to TRBJ2-3, with D perhaps assigned TRBD1 or TRBD2 (5 bases each). The CDR3 covers 16 residues. CDR1 and CDR2 from the germline V gene are PRHDT and FYEKMQ (reference sequence). The V end was cut by 5 bases, the J end by 3 bases, with 18 bases between. CDR3 region: CASSNGAYPRTDTQYF. CDR3 DNA: TGTGCCAGCAGCAACGGGGCTTATCCCCGAACAGATACGCAGTATTTT.

The chain uses TRBV7-2 and TRBJ2-7; 7 bases map to TRBD2. The V gene end was trimmed by 5 bases and the J gene end by 0 bases; junction bases not matched to a gene: 7. Germline lookup yields CDR1 SGHTA and CDR2 FQGNSA. This CDR3 contains 15 residues. The CDR3 bases are TGTGCCAGCAGCCCTGTAGCGGGTAGCTCCTACGAGCAGTACTTC. As protein: CASSPVAGSSYEQYF.

This clone was recorded a few times. The chain recombines TRBV30 with TRBJ1-2; D is uncertain. Deletions cut 3 bases from V and 2 bases from J, with 10 bases between. Germline V gene data show CDR1 as GTSNPN and CDR2 as SVGIG (reference sequence). The CDR3 spans 13 residues. The CDR3: CAWRDRQNYGYTF. Here the CDR3 DNA reads TGTGCCTGGAGGGATAGGCAGAACTATGGCTACACCTTC.

In regard to this clone: The DNA is omitted, as the CDR3 cannot be located on it reliably, and the CDR3 follows TCRdb's listing. The chain recombines TRBV25-1 with TRBJ2-2; no check of the table's D call, TRBD2, against the DNA was made. Inclusive of both ends, the CDR3 amounts to 13 amino acids. Germline CDR1 and CDR2: MGHDK and SYGVNS. This chain's CDR3 is CDMVWGKPGSCFF.

This clone was seen a few times. The V and J genes are TRBV30 and TRBJ1-5; 10 bases are shared with TRBD1. The V gene's germline CDR1 is GTSNPN and CDR2 SVGIG (reference sequence). This CDR3 region has 14 residues. The V segment lost 3 bases and the J segment 9 bases; nucleotides outside the gene matches: 8. This CDR3 reads CAWRGTGDLGPQHF. CDR3 DNA: TGTGCCTGGAGAGGGACAGGGGATCTCGGGCCCCAGCATTTT.

This sequence joins TRBV2 and TRBJ2-6; 8 nucleotides match TRBD1. The germline V gene has CDR1 SNHLY and CDR2 FYNNEI. The CDR3 has 16 amino acids. With 8 bases clipped from V and 2 bases from J, the junction kept 8 bases outside the gene matches. In DNA, the CDR3 is TGTGCCAGCGGAAGACAGGGGTCCACTGGGGCCAACGTCCTGACTTTC. This sequence encodes CASGRQGSTGANVLTF.

The rearrangement uses TRBV5-1 and TRBJ2-3, with D uncertain. Germline-derived CDR1 and CDR2 are SGHRS and YFSETQ. Trimming stripped 0 bases from V and 2 bases from J, with 7 bases between. CDR3 length: 14 residues. The CDR3 DNA reads as TGCGCCAGCAGCTTGGAGTGGGCCACAGATACGCAGTATTTT. Translated: CASSLEWATDTQYF.

The chain recombines TRBV19 with TRBJ2-4, with D possibly TRBD2 on 6 matching bases. V lost 5 bases and J 8 bases, leaving 22 bases between the germline ends. The CDR3 runs to 16 residues. Germline lookup yields CDR1 LNHDA and CDR2 SQIVND (reference sequence). Here the CDR3 reads CASSSLPGLTADIQYF. In DNA, the CDR3 is TGTGCCAGTAGTTCTCTTCCGGGACTTACCGCTGACATTCAGTACTTC.

In its sample, this clone was seen a few times. Other DNA sequences from this sample encode an identical CDR3 as well. V gene TRBV7-3 combines with J gene TRBJ2-3, with a tentative D call TRBD2 (6 bases). The CDR3 loop spans 14 amino acids. Germline V gene data show CDR1 as SGHTA and CDR2 as FQGTGA. Trimming left V 4 bases short and J 3 bases short, with 11 bases between. The CDR3 region is CASSSGLSTDTQYF. The DNA of the CDR3 is TGTGCCAGCAGCTCGGGACTCTCGACAGATACGCAGTATTTT.

This clone has a handful of counts. Other nucleotide sequences in the sample specify the same CDR3. V gene TRBV20-1 combines with J gene TRBJ2-1; the D is unclear. V was shortened by 2 bases and J by 6 bases, with 2 bases between the two germline ends. CDR1 is DFQATT and CDR2 is SNEGSKA in the germline V gene (reference sequence). The CDR3 runs to 10 residues. Written as DNA, the CDR3 is TGCAGTGCTAGAAGCAATGAGCAGTTCTTC. Amino acid sequence: CSARSNEQFF.